A single sample is the source of the 24 T cell receptor beta chains below, sequenced in a study of shared T cell receptors in the human thymus. TCRdb's table, derived via immunoSEQ multiplex PCR, lists solely in-frame clones and lacks some. The sample records about 660,000 clones, over 75% being singletons. The sample was also linked to a second study, of human thymus T cells.

The material sequenced was thymocytes. The source is a boy under two years old with a congenital heart defect.

The V gene is TRBV11-2, the J gene TRBJ2-5, with a possible D match to TRBD2 (5 bases). This CDR3 is 17 amino acids long. Germline loops: CDR1 SGHAT, CDR2 FQNNGV. The V gene lost 1 base and the J gene lost 5 bases, with 20 bases spanning the gap. The CDR3 coding sequence is TGTGCCAGCAGCTTAGTTACCTGGTGGGAAGGGAGCGAGACCCAGTACTTC. Protein product: CASSLVTWWEGSETQYF.

This clone showed up just once. The chain carries TRBV7-2 and TRBJ2-3, with a tentative D call TRBD2 (6 bases). Trimming cost V 4 bases and J 6 bases, with 17 bases left between them. There are 15 residues in the CDR3. Looked up from germline, CDR1 is SGHTA and CDR2 is FQGNSA. The CDR3 coding sequence is TGTGCCAGCAGCTCCGTGGCGGGGCACCGGGATACGCAGTATTTT. It specifies CASSSVAGHRDTQYF.

V usage is TRBV7-2 and J usage is TRBJ2-7; D remains unclear. The V end lost 1 base, the J end lost 5 bases, and 6 bases lay between the germline ends. Per the germline V gene, CDR1 is SGHTA and CDR2 is FQGNSA. The CDR3 length is 12 residues. This chain's CDR3 is CASSLESDEQYF. Here the CDR3 DNA reads TGTGCCAGCAGCTTAGAGAGCGACGAGCAGTACTTC.

This clone was picked up one time. CDR3 region: CASSQQGSNQPQHF. CDR3 DNA sequence: TGTGCCAGCAGCCAACAGGGGAGCAATCAGCCCCAGCATTTT. The J gene is TRBJ1-5, the V gene TRBV6-5, with 7 bases matching TRBD1. The germline V gene has CDR1 MNHEY and CDR2 SVGAGI. The CDR3 length is 14 residues. Germline trimming cut 6 bases from V and 1 base from J; bases unmatched to any gene: 3.

This sequence joins TRBV5-1 and TRBJ2-7; D perhaps matches TRBD2 (7 bases). Per germline, CDR1 SGHRS and CDR2 YFSETQ. CDR3 length: 13 residues. Trimming removed 4 bases from V and 4 bases from J, with 12 bases in between. Here the CDR3 reads CASSPGRGYEQYF. In DNA form, the CDR3 reads TGCGCCAGCAGCCCGGGGAGGGGGTACGAGCAGTACTTC. Drawing the rest from reference TRBV5-1 and TRBJ2-7, the complete variable domain is KAGVTQTPRYLIKTRGQQVTLSCSPISGHRSVSWYQQTPGQGLQFLFEYFSETQRNKGNFPGRFSGRQFSNSRSEMNVSTLELGDSALYLCASSPGRGYEQYFGPGTRLTVT.

The CDR3 DNA reads as TGTGCCAGCAGCCCCTTGACTAGCGGGCGAGATACGCAGTATTTT. Translating it yields CASSPLTSGRDTQYF. The chain joins TRBV9 to TRBJ2-3; TRBD2 matches at 10 bases. The CDR3 runs to 15 residues. Trimming removed 4 bases from V and 5 bases from J; junction bases left unmatched: 7. Per germline, CDR1 SGDLS and CDR2 YYNGEE.

J is TRBJ2-1 and V is TRBV30; possibly TRBD1 for D (6 bases). Trimming took 1 base from V and 14 from J, leaving 15 bases between them. CDR1 and CDR2 from the germline V gene are GTSNPN and SVGIG (reference sequence). The CDR3 runs 12 residues. CDR3 in DNA: TGTGCCTGGAGTGCCCTGACAGGCCGGAAGTTCTTC. The encoded protein is CAWSALTGRKFF.

CDR3 nucleotide sequence: TGTGCCAGCAGCTCAGAGGAAGGGCCGGGGGGCACTGAAGCTTTCTTT. Translating gives CASSSEEGPGGTEAFF. The chain couples TRBV25-1 to TRBJ1-1, with D perhaps matching TRBD1 (5 bases). CDR3 length: 16 amino acids. The germline CDR1 and CDR2 sequences are MGHDK and SYGVNS. V lost 6 bases, J lost 4 bases, and 21 bases lay in between. The full variable domain, rest sourced from reference TRBV25-1 and TRBJ1-1, is EADIYQTPRYLVIGTGKKITLECSQTMGHDKMYWYQQDPGMELHLIHYSYGVNSTEKGDLSSESTVSRIRTEHFPLTLESARPSHTSQYLCASSSEEGPGGTEAFFGQGTRLTVV.

The chain links TRBV5-1 to TRBJ2-1; 12 bases fit TRBD2. The CDR3 length is 19 residues. Germline V gives CDR1 SGHRS, CDR2 YFSETQ. The junction had 13 bases not matched to a gene; V was cut back by 0 bases and J by 6 bases. The CDR3 is CASSLAVYLAGGQSNEQFF. Written as DNA, the CDR3 is TGCGCCAGCAGCTTGGCCGTGTATCTAGCGGGAGGGCAATCCAATGAGCAGTTCTTC. The whole variable domain, remainder taken from reference TRBV5-1 and TRBJ2-1, is KAGVTQTPRYLIKTRGQQVTLSCSPISGHRSVSWYQQTPGQGLQFLFEYFSETQRNKGNFPGRFSGRQFSNSRSEMNVSTLELGDSALYLCASSLAVYLAGGQSNEQFFGPGTRLTVL.

The rearrangement joins TRBV30 to TRBJ2-1, with D possibly matching TRBD2 (5 bases). The CDR3 length is 14 residues. Trimming shortened V by 0 bases and J by 4 bases, and 10 bases separated the two germline ends. Germline-derived CDR1 and CDR2 are GTSNPN and SVGIG (reference sequence). The CDR3 coding sequence is TGTGCCTGGAGTGTGTGGGAGCGATACAATGAGCAGTTCTTC. It is translated as CAWSVWERYNEQFF. The full variable domain, rest sourced from reference TRBV30 and TRBJ2-1, is SQTIHQWPATLVQPVGSPLSLECTVEGTSNPNLYWYRQAAGRGLQLLFYSVGIGQISSEVPQNLSASRPQDRQFILSSKKLLLSDSGFYLCAWSVWERYNEQFFGPGTRLTVL.

The rearrangement links TRBV6-1 to TRBJ1-5, with D perhaps TRBD1 (5 bases). Looked up from germline, CDR1 is MNHNS and CDR2 is SASEGT. The CDR3 is 12 residues long. Trimming left V 8 bases short and J 9 bases short, with 14 bases between. CDR3 nucleotide sequence: TGTGCCAGCGGTGGGGGGGAAAGGCCCCAGCATTTT. Protein product: CASGGGERPQHF.

The chain links TRBV30 to TRBJ2-1; D is possibly TRBD2 (6 bases). The germline CDR1 and CDR2 sequences are GTSNPN and SVGIG (reference sequence). V lost 4 bases, J lost 2 bases, and 18 bases lay in between. This CDR3 contains 16 residues. The CDR3 DNA reads as TGTGCCTGGATTCCGCCGGCGGGATCTGCCTACAATGAGCAGTTCTTC. Amino acids: CAWIPPAGSAYNEQFF.

This chain joins TRBV5-4 and TRBJ2-3, with TRBD1 identical over 8 bases. The germline gives CDR1 SGHNT, CDR2 YYREEE (reference sequence). The CDR3 extends over 16 amino acids. With 3 bases clipped from V and 1 base from J, the junction kept 7 bases outside the gene matches. The CDR3 spells CASSSRGRTGTDTQYF. The CDR3 region has the DNA TGTGCCAGCAGCTCCAGGGGGCGGACTGGCACAGATACGCAGTATTTT.

The chain has TRBV2 and TRBJ2-1; 13 bases agree with TRBD2. With 6 bases clipped from V and 8 bases from J, the junction kept 7 bases outside the gene matches. The CDR3 has 15 amino acids. Germline CDR1 SNHLY, CDR2 FYNNEI. The CDR3 nucleotides read TGTGCCAGCAGGGAACTAGCGGGAGGGCCCGATGAGCAGTTCTTC. Translating gives CASRELAGGPDEQFF.

The rearrangement joins TRBV5-6 to TRBJ2-3; D possibly corresponds to TRBD1 (6 bases). The germline V gene encodes CDR1 SGHDT and CDR2 YYEEEE. CDR3 length equals 16 residues. Trimming removed 4 bases from V and 6 bases from J, with 21 bases in between. CDR3 loop: CASSPLAQGDRDTQYF. In DNA, the CDR3 is TGTGCCAGCAGCCCGCTCGCACAGGGAGACCGGGATACGCAGTATTTT.

V and J are TRBV2 and TRBJ2-7; D unclear. Germline V gene data show CDR1 as SNHLY and CDR2 as FYNNEI. This CDR3 is built from 15 residues. The V end lost 7 bases, the J end lost 3 bases, and 19 bases lay between the germline ends. CDR3 sequence (DNA): TGTGCCAGCACATCCCCCCCGGCAGGCCACTACGAGCAGTACTTC. This translates into CASTSPPAGHYEQYF.

The chain joins TRBV5-8 to TRBJ2-5; TRBD1 aligns across 7 bases. The germline V gene has CDR1 SGHTS and CDR2 YDEGEE. The V gene end was trimmed by 3 bases and the J gene end by 0 bases; junction bases not matched to a gene: 8. CDR3 length equals 16 residues. The chain's CDR3 is CASSSKGQADQETQYF. The CDR3 nucleotides are TGTGCCAGCAGCTCAAAAGGACAGGCCGACCAAGAGACCCAGTACTTC.

The rearrangement uses TRBV4-3 and TRBJ2-3; 9 positions agree with TRBD2. The CDR3 has 15 amino acids. Germline CDR1 is LGHNA and CDR2 is YSLEER. Losses at the gene ends were 5 bases for V and 0 bases for J; bases not matched to a gene: 3. CDR3 nucleotide sequence: TGCGCCAGCAGCATTCTAGCGGGAAGCACAGATACGCAGTATTTT. This codes for CASSILAGSTDTQYF.

This chain connects TRBV28 to TRBJ2-1; D is ambiguous. The ends were cut back, 5 bases at V and 1 base at J, with 9 bases in the middle. Germline CDR1 reads MDHEN; CDR2 reads SYDVKM. The CDR3 runs 14 residues. The CDR3: CASSRGQSYNEQFF. The DNA for the CDR3 is TGTGCCAGCAGTCGAGGTCAGTCCTACAATGAGCAGTTCTTC.

This chain uses TRBV5-1 with TRBJ2-3; 9 nucleotides agree with TRBD2. Germline V gene data show CDR1 as SGHRS and CDR2 as YFSETQ. V lost 1 base to trimming and J lost 1 base; unmatched junction nucleotides: 1. This CDR3 has 15 residues. CDR3 nucleotide sequence: TGCGCCAGCAGCTTGCAGCGGGAGGGCACAGATACGCAGTATTTT. Translated, it gives CASSLQREGTDTQYF.

This chain joins TRBV9 and TRBJ1-5; D is perhaps TRBD1 (5 bases). The germline V gene has CDR1 SGDLS and CDR2 YYNGEE. The CDR3 sequence is 15 residues long. V was pared by 0 bases and J by 8 bases, with 15 bases between. CDR3 DNA sequence: TGTGCCAGCAGCGTAGGGGAAGGGGCGGTGGAGCCCCAGCATTTT. Protein sequence: CASSVGEGAVEPQHF.

This clone was observed a single time. The chain combines TRBV5-6 with TRBJ2-7, with 7 nucleotides matching TRBD1. J was trimmed by 7 bases and V by 2 bases; bases with no gene match: 6. The CDR3 length is 13 residues. Per germline, CDR1 SGHDT and CDR2 YYEEEE. The CDR3 protein is CASSFRQGWEQYF. The CDR3 DNA is TGTGCCAGCAGCTTTAGACAGGGTTGGGAGCAGTACTTC. Based on the CDR3 plus reference TRBV5-6 and TRBJ2-7, the full variable domain is DAGVTQSPTHLIKTRGQQVTLRCSPKSGHDTVSWYQQALGQGPQFIFQYYEEEERQRGNFPDRFSGHQFPNYSSELNVNALLLGDSALYLCASSFRQGWEQYFGPGTRLTVT.

The chain combines TRBV25-1 with TRBJ1-2; D gene uncertain. The CDR3 is 15 residues long. The germline V gene encodes CDR1 MGHDK and CDR2 SYGVNS. Trimming left V 7 bases short and J 2 bases short, with 17 bases between. CDR3 loop: CASTSSGERNYGYTF. Written as DNA, the CDR3 is TGTGCCAGCACCTCCAGTGGGGAGAGGAACTATGGCTACACCTTC.

This clone showed up just once. The chain uses TRBV13 and TRBJ2-3; D is perhaps TRBD2 (6 bases). The CDR3 runs to 16 residues. V was trimmed by 5 bases and J by 5 bases, leaving 20 bases between them. CDR1 and CDR2 from the germline V gene are PRHDT and FYEKMQ (reference sequence). The CDR3 loop reads CASSLLSRTNLDTQYF. DNA for the CDR3: TGTGCCAGCAGCCTCCTGAGTCGGACTAATTTAGATACGCAGTATTTT.